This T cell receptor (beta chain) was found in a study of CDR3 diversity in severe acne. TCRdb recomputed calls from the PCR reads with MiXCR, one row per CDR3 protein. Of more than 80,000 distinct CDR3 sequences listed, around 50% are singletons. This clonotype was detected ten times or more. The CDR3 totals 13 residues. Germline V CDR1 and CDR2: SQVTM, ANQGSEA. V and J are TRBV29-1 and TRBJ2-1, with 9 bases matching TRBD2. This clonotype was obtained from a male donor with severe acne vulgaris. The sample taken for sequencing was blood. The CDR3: CVGASGAYNEQFF. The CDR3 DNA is TGCGTCGGGGCTAGCGGGGCCTACAATGAGCAGTTCTTC.